Each of the 18 T cell receptor beta chains below was sequenced from the same sample in a study of T cell responses to AZD1222 COVID-19 vaccine. The assay was immunoSEQ multiplex PCR, and TCRdb's table has in-frame clones only and misses some. The top ten hold around 0.99% of the sample, which has approximately 160,000 clones, 92% seen once. The source material was peripheral blood, sampled 28 days after the second AZD1222 dose. Every receptor here comes from an adult who received the AZD1222 COVID-19 vaccine.

This chain joins TRBV10-3 and TRBJ1-2, with a weak D call TRBD1 (6 bases). Trimming took off 3 bases at V and 4 bases at J, with 9 bases between the two ends. The germline V gene has CDR1 ENHRY and CDR2 SYGVKD. The CDR3 loop spans 13 amino acids. The CDR3 DNA follows: TGTGCCATCAGTGAAGCGACAGGCTATGGCTACACCTTC. As protein: CAISEATGYGYTF.

The gene calls are TRBV30 and TRBJ1-2; D is ambiguous. The V end lost 3 bases, the J end lost 4 bases, and 9 bases lay between the germline ends. Per the germline V gene, CDR1 is GTSNPN and CDR2 is SVGIG (reference sequence). The CDR3 has 12 amino acids. The CDR3 is CAWSARLYGYTF. The CDR3 DNA sequence: TGTGCCTGGAGCGCCCGACTCTATGGCTACACCTTC.

The rearrangement joins TRBV5-1 to TRBJ1-3; D is uncertain. V shed 0 bases and J shed 4 bases, with 14 bases lying between them. Per the germline V gene, CDR1 is SGHRS and CDR2 is YFSETQ. The CDR3 totals 16 residues. The CDR3 DNA is TGCGCCAGCAGCTTGGTCGGCGGCCGGGGAGGAAACACCATATATTTT. It is translated as CASSLVGGRGGNTIYF.

This clone was observed once. The chain carries TRBV7-6 and TRBJ1-4; TRBD1 is a possible D gene (5 bases). This CDR3 has 16 amino acids. Germline V gene data show CDR1 as SGHVS and CDR2 as FNYEAQ. Between the trimmed V and J ends, which lost 0 bases and 2 bases, there was a span of 10 bases. CDR3 DNA sequence: TGTGCCAGCAGCTTAGCGCAGGAGGGGACTAATGAAAAACTGTTTTTT. It codes for CASSLAQEGTNEKLFF.

The rearrangement joins TRBV10-3 to TRBJ1-2; 9 bases map to TRBD1. This CDR3 contains 17 residues. Germline assignment: CDR1 ENHRY and CDR2 SYGVKD. V dropped 2 bases and J dropped 7; count of bases not matched to a gene: 14. The CDR3 region has the DNA TGTGCCATCAGTGAGGTCCGGGACAGGGCCTTCGGGGGTGGCTACACCTTC. The encoded protein is CAISEVRDRAFGGGYTF.

The V call is TRBV15, the J call TRBJ1-1, with no clear D. This CDR3 comprises 12 residues. Germline assignment: CDR1 LNHNV and CDR2 YYDKDF (reference sequence). Trimming took 1 base from V and 5 from J, leaving 5 bases between them. The CDR3 here is CATSRAGTEAFF. The CDR3, as DNA: TGTGCCACCAGCAGAGCCGGGACTGAAGCTTTCTTT.

This chain links TRBV10-3 with TRBJ1-5; D unresolved. Trimming cost V 8 bases and J 4 bases, with 12 bases left between them. This CDR3 region has 13 residues. Germline CDR1 ENHRY, CDR2 SYGVKD. The CDR3, as DNA: TGTGCCATCGGACCCCTAGTTAATCAGCCCCAGCATTTT. Translated, it gives CAIGPLVNQPQHF.

The V gene is TRBV30, the J gene TRBJ1-4, with a possible D match to TRBD1 (5 bases). This CDR3 contains 15 residues. Germline V CDR1 and CDR2: GTSNPN, SVGIG (reference sequence). Trimming removed 0 bases at V and 3 bases at J, with 11 bases between. The CDR3 nucleotides read TGTGCCTGGAGTGTACACGGGGCTGCTAATGAAAAACTGTTTTTT. Translating it yields CAWSVHGAANEKLFF.

The V gene is TRBV10-3, the J gene TRBJ1-2; tentative D call: TRBD1 (5 bases). Trimming left V 4 bases short and J 4 bases short, with 10 bases between. Germline V CDR1 and CDR2: ENHRY, SYGVKD. The CDR3 totals 13 residues. The CDR3, as DNA: TGTGCCATCAGTGCAGGACAAAGCTATGGCTACACCTTC. It specifies CAISAGQSYGYTF.

This chain joins TRBV6-5 and TRBJ1-6; D might be TRBD1 (6 bases). Germline V gene data show CDR1 as MNHEY and CDR2 as SVGAGI. The V gene lost 5 bases and the J gene lost 8 bases, with 10 bases spanning the gap. The CDR3 consists of 13 residues. In DNA form, the CDR3 reads TGTGCCAGCAGTCTTACAGGGCATTCACCCCTCCACTTT. Translated: CASSLTGHSPLHF.

The chain combines TRBV4-1 with TRBJ2-3; TRBD2 is a possible D gene (5 bases). CDR1 and CDR2 (germline): MGHRA, YSYEKL. With 0 bases removed from V and 1 base from J, the gap between germline ends came to 11 bases. This CDR3 has 16 amino acids. The CDR3 loop reads CASSQEGSVRTDTQYF. CDR3 DNA sequence: TGCGCCAGCAGCCAAGAAGGTAGCGTTCGCACAGATACGCAGTATTTT.

The rearrangement uses TRBV3-1 (or the pseudogene TRBV3-2) and TRBJ1-2, with D perhaps matching TRBD1 (6 bases). Trimming took 3 bases from V and 2 from J, leaving 10 bases between them. Germline lookup yields CDR1 LGHDT and CDR2 YNNKEL (reference sequence). The CDR3 has 14 amino acids. The CDR3 coding sequence is TGTGCCAGCAGCCACACGGGGGGCAACTATGGCTACACCTTC. Translation: CASSHTGGNYGYTF.

This chain joins TRBV2 and TRBJ2-5, with no clear D. Germline V gives CDR1 SNHLY, CDR2 FYNNEI. The CDR3 has 11 residues. Deletions cut 6 bases from V and 1 base from J, with 3 bases between. Here the CDR3 reads CASRGQETQYF. In nucleotides, the CDR3 is TGTGCCAGCAGGGGCCAAGAGACCCAGTACTTC.

This chain connects TRBV10-1 to TRBJ2-2; no firm D call. CDR1 and CDR2 from the germline V gene are WNHNN and SYGVQD (reference sequence). Trimming took off 4 bases at V and 8 bases at J, with 8 bases between the two ends. This CDR3 is 12 amino acids long. The CDR3 DNA is TGCGCCAGCAGTGCCGTGGCAGGGGAGCTGTTTTTT. As protein: CASSAVAGELFF.

V usage is TRBV27 and J usage is TRBJ1-2; 8 bases match TRBD1. The V gene end was trimmed by 1 base and the J gene end by 8 bases; junction bases not matched to a gene: 6. The CDR3 sequence is 14 residues long. Germline loops: CDR1 MNHEY, CDR2 SMNVEV (reference sequence). This chain's CDR3 is CASSLLQGVGGYTF. CDR3 DNA sequence: TGTGCCAGCAGTTTATTACAGGGGGTGGGCGGCTACACCTTC.

The rearrangement uses TRBV3-1 (or the pseudogene TRBV3-2) and TRBJ2-2; D gene uncertain. The germline gives CDR1 LGHDT, CDR2 YNNKEL (reference sequence). The CDR3 has 11 amino acids. V lost 7 bases, J lost 9 bases, and 9 bases lay in between. CDR3 in amino acids: CASKSTRELFF. CDR3 bases: TGTGCCAGCAAATCTACCCGGGAGCTGTTTTTT.

The genes are TRBV5-5 and TRBJ2-5, with D perhaps matching TRBD2 (6 bases). Trimming took 6 bases from V and 1 from J, leaving 19 bases between them. The V gene's germline CDR1 is SGHKS and CDR2 YYEKEE (reference sequence). The CDR3 covers 16 residues. CDR3 loop: CASTKGRSGVQETQYF. The CDR3 nucleotides are TGTGCCAGCACCAAGGGCCGTTCGGGGGTCCAAGAGACCCAGTACTTC.

The genes are TRBV18 and TRBJ2-5; possible D gene TRBD2, 6 bases. V gave up 0 bases and J gave up 5 bases, with 10 bases separating them. CDR3 size: 14 residues. Germline V gene lookup returns CDR1 KGHSH and CDR2 LQKENI. CDR3 protein: CASSPPPGGETQYF. CDR3 bases: TGTGCCAGCTCACCACCTCCCGGAGGGGAGACCCAGTACTTC.